This TCR beta chain was obtained from a study of shared clonotypes between healthy human individuals. Evenly divided among several immunoSEQ plates was the genomic DNA of each subset. On ten immunoSEQ deep assay plates, unsorted PBMC DNA was sequenced. Original methodology: From ImmunoSEQ came sequences covering only the junction and carrying no quality scores, so filtering differed. TCRdb's copy holds only in-frame clones and misses some; the assay was immunoSEQ multiplex PCR. The DNA gave D and trimming, while V, J and clone size come from that table. Found here are 450,000 to 550,000 clones, 79% of them singletons; the top ten hold about an eighth. Per germline, CDR1 LGHNA and CDR2 YNFKEQ. This CDR3 spans 22 amino acids. Unmatched junction bases numbered 21, after V lost 0 bases and J lost 0 bases. Each sample came from a Caucasian adult donor living in Nashville, Tennessee.

This receptor was obtained from a woman aged 40 to 55 in good health. Some clones in this sample may be carry-over from other donors' samples. V gene TRBV4-2 combines with J gene TRBJ1-1, with 8 bases lining up with TRBD1. The sequenced sample was PBMCs. In DNA, the CDR3 is TGTGCCAGCAGCCAAGATAGTAAGAGAGGACAGGGTAGAAAAGGAGTGAACACTGAAGCTTTCTTT. Its protein is CASSQDSKRGQGRKGVNTEAFF.